This T cell receptor (beta chain) was captured in a study of blood T cell repertoires in COVID-19. V dropped 2 bases and J dropped 10 bases, with 14 bases sitting between them. The CDR3 has 13 residues. The germline V gene encodes CDR1 LGHDT and CDR2 YNNKEL (reference sequence). Measured with immunoSEQ multiplex PCR; TCRdb has only the in-frame clones, and not every one. This table has under 250,000 clones, around nine tenths appearing once. This chain uses TRBV3-1 (or the pseudogene TRBV3-2) with TRBJ1-1; tentative D call: TRBD1 (5 bases). The TCR was taken from a woman aged 55-69 years who had recovered from COVID-19. Sequenced: peripheral blood. CDR3 protein: CASSQLRGLRAFF. The CDR3 nucleotides read TGTGCCAGCAGCCAATTAAGGGGTTTGCGAGCTTTCTTT.